A single sample is the source of the 19 T cell receptor beta chains below, sequenced in a study of STAT5B mutations in CD4+ large granular lymphocyte leukemia. Using immunoSEQ multiplex PCR, the repertoire was profiled, and TCRdb retains in-frame clones only, with some absent. The data contain roughly 23,000 clones, 78% of them singletons. The sequencing input was CD4+ T cells from blood buffy coats. These receptors originate from a human donor in good health.

This sequence joins TRBV5-4 and TRBJ2-3; the D gene is possibly TRBD2 (5 bases). Germline V gene sequence: CDR1 SGHNT, CDR2 YYREEE (reference sequence). This CDR3 has 16 residues. Trimming pared 6 bases from V and 2 bases from J, leaving 19 bases between. The CDR3 here is CASTGGTTRSTDTQYF. The CDR3 DNA sequence: TGTGCCAGCACCGGAGGCACAACCAGATCCACAGATACGCAGTATTTT.

This clone has a single count. V is TRBV7-2 and J is TRBJ2-7, with TRBD2 matching 10 bases. The CDR3 has 14 residues. Per germline, CDR1 SGHTA and CDR2 FQGNSA. The ends lost 5 bases at V and 2 bases at J; junction bases unmatched: 3. CDR3 sequence reads: CASSILAGAYEQYF. DNA of the CDR3: TGTGCCAGCAGCATTCTAGCGGGAGCCTACGAGCAGTACTTC. Variable domain in full (rest from reference TRBV7-2 and TRBJ2-7): GAGVSQSPSNKVTEKGKDVELRCDPISGHTALYWYRQSLGQGLEFLIYFQGNSAPDKSGLPSDRFSAERTGGSVSTLTIQRTQQEDSAVYLCASSILAGAYEQYFGPGTRLTVT.

The sample holds one count of this clone. The chain is built from TRBV9 and TRBJ2-7; D might be TRBD2 (6 bases). Between the trimmed V and J ends, which lost 4 bases and 6 bases, there was a span of 14 bases. The CDR3 is made up of 13 amino acids. Germline lookup yields CDR1 SGDLS and CDR2 YYNGEE. The CDR3 loop is CASSLGGISEQYF. The CDR3 coding sequence is TGTGCCAGCAGCCTCGGAGGGATTTCCGAGCAGTACTTC.

The rearrangement links TRBV19 to TRBJ1-5, with 8 positions matching TRBD1. The CDR3 is 15 amino acids. V was clipped by 3 bases and J by 6 bases; unmatched bases: 7. CDR1 LNHDA and CDR2 SQIVND come from the germline V gene (reference sequence). The chain's CDR3 is CASSMGRGQGQPQHF. CDR3 sequence (DNA): TGTGCCAGTAGTATGGGCAGGGGGCAAGGTCAGCCCCAGCATTTT.

This chain links TRBV19 with TRBJ2-2, with 12 bases that match TRBD2. The length of the CDR3 is 15 residues. CDR1 LNHDA and CDR2 SQIVND come from the germline V gene (reference sequence). V lost 3 bases to trimming and J lost 6 bases; unmatched junction nucleotides: 2. CDR3 in amino acids: CASSMLAGGAGELFF. CDR3 bases: TGTGCCAGTAGTATGCTAGCGGGGGGGGCCGGGGAGCTGTTTTTT.

This clone showed up just once. In DNA form, the CDR3 reads TGTGCCAGCAGTTTACGACGAACGGCCTACGAGCAGTACTTC. Translation: CASSLRRTAYEQYF. The chain recombines TRBV27 with TRBJ2-7; D not resolved. This CDR3 is built from 14 residues. Germline V gives CDR1 MNHEY, CDR2 SMNVEV (reference sequence). The ends were cut back, 2 bases at V and 2 bases at J, with 10 bases in the middle.

This clone has just one count. V is TRBV29-1 and J is TRBJ2-5, with D perhaps TRBD2 (6 bases). CDR1 SQVTM and CDR2 ANQGSEA come from the germline V gene. The CDR3 runs to 12 residues. V was cut by 0 bases and J by 4 bases, with 6 bases left in between. The CDR3 DNA follows: TGCAGCGTTGAAGAGGGGGGAGAGACCCAGTACTTC. This codes for CSVEEGGETQYF. The full variable domain, with the rest looked up from reference TRBV29-1 and TRBJ2-5, is SAVISQKPSRDICQRGTSLTIQCQVDSQVTMMFWYRQQPGQSLTLIATANQGSEATYESGFVIDKFPISRPNLTFSTLTVSNMSPEDSSIYLCSVEEGGETQYFGPGTRLLVL.

The chain recombines TRBV19 with TRBJ2-7; 7 bases map to TRBD1. The CDR3 has 13 amino acids. Per the germline V gene, CDR1 is LNHDA and CDR2 is SQIVND (reference sequence). Trimming removed 1 base from V and 12 bases from J; junction bases left unmatched: 9. This chain's CDR3 is CASSIGSDRVWYF. CDR3 nucleotides: TGTGCCAGTAGTATAGGATCTGACAGGGTCTGGTACTTC.

The chain recombines TRBV15 with TRBJ2-3; 7 bases map to TRBD2. Germline V gene data show CDR1 as LNHNV and CDR2 as YYDKDF (reference sequence). The CDR3 contains 14 residues. The junction had 10 bases not matched to a gene; V was cut back by 5 bases and J by 8 bases. CDR3 sequence reads: CATSEGGTAGTQYF. The CDR3, as DNA: TGTGCCACCAGCGAGGGAGGGACCGCGGGTACGCAGTATTTT.

The rearrangement joins TRBV28 to TRBJ1-2, with a weak D call TRBD1 (6 bases). The CDR3 contains 16 residues. The V end was cut by 2 bases, the J end by 4 bases, with 17 bases between. The germline CDR1 and CDR2 sequences are MDHEN and SYDVKM. The CDR3 region has the DNA TGTGCCAGCAGTTTAGGGGGCCTCCAGGAATTCTATGGCTACACCTTC. Protein product: CASSLGGLQEFYGYTF.

The rearrangement joins TRBV30 to TRBJ2-3, with a tentative D call TRBD2 (5 bases). The CDR3 totals 14 residues. Germline V gives CDR1 GTSNPN, CDR2 SVGIG (reference sequence). V lost 0 bases, J lost 1 base, and 8 bases lay in between. The CDR3 loop is CAWSVRAGTDTQYF. DNA for the CDR3: TGTGCCTGGAGTGTAAGAGCGGGCACAGATACGCAGTATTTT.

The rearrangement links TRBV2 to TRBJ2-2, with 12 nucleotides matching TRBD1. Germline V lookup: CDR1 SNHLY, CDR2 FYNNEI. There are 16 residues in the CDR3. V lost 3 bases to trimming and J lost 6 bases; unmatched junction nucleotides: 5. CDR3 sequence reads: CASSDVGQGAAGELFF. As DNA, the CDR3 is TGTGCCAGCAGTGATGTGGGACAGGGGGCCGCCGGGGAGCTGTTTTTT.

The chain has TRBV11-2 and TRBJ2-5; D is possibly TRBD2 (7 bases). CDR3 size: 15 residues. The germline V gene has CDR1 SGHAT and CDR2 FQNNGV. V was trimmed by 4 bases and J by 3 bases, leaving 15 bases between them. The CDR3, as DNA: TGTGCCAGCAGCTCGGATGGGGGGGCGGAAGAGACCCAGTACTTC. Its protein product is CASSSDGGAEETQYF. The full variable domain, rest sourced from reference TRBV11-2 and TRBJ2-5, is EAGVAQSPRYKIIEKRQSVAFWCNPISGHATLYWYQQILGQGPKLLIQFQNNGVVDDSQLPKDRFSAERLKGVDSTLKIQPAKLEDSAVYLCASSSDGGAEETQYFGPGTRLLVL.

The chain links TRBV12-5 to TRBJ2-3; 8 bases agree with TRBD1. Germline CDR1 is LGHNT and CDR2 is FRNRAP. This CDR3 region has 15 residues. Trimming at V came to 5 bases and at J to 0 bases, leaving 4 bases not matched to a gene. The CDR3 nucleotides read TGTGCTAGTGGTCAGGGGGCGACTAGCACAGATACGCAGTATTTT. Protein sequence: CASGQGATSTDTQYF.

The V call is TRBV5-1, the J call TRBJ2-5; D not certain. CDR1 is SGHRS, CDR2 YFSETQ, per germline. Trimming cost V 1 base and J 5 bases, with 12 bases left between them. The CDR3 totals 14 residues. The CDR3 DNA reads as TGCGCCAGCAGCTTGCAGGTCTCGGGTGAGACCCAGTACTTC. Its protein is CASSLQVSGETQYF. Using reference TRBV5-1 and TRBJ2-5 for the parts outside the CDR3, the full variable domain is KAGVTQTPRYLIKTRGQQVTLSCSPISGHRSVSWYQQTPGQGLQFLFEYFSETQRNKGNFPGRFSGRQFSNSRSEMNVSTLELGDSALYLCASSLQVSGETQYFGPGTRLLVL.

The J gene is TRBJ1-2, the V gene TRBV30, with D tentatively TRBD1 (6 bases). CDR1 GTSNPN and CDR2 SVGIG come from the germline V gene (reference sequence). The CDR3 is 13 amino acids. V lost 2 bases, J lost 3 bases, and 10 bases lay in between. CDR3 loop: CAWSLGADYGYTF. CDR3 coding DNA: TGTGCCTGGAGTCTGGGGGCGGACTATGGCTACACCTTC.

In its sample, this clone was seen once. The genes are TRBV6-5 and TRBJ1-6, with a tentative D call TRBD1 (6 bases). V dropped 6 bases and J dropped 8 bases, with 14 bases sitting between them. Germline lookup yields CDR1 MNHEY and CDR2 SVGAGI. The CDR3 loop spans 14 amino acids. The CDR3 DNA follows: TGTGCCAGCAGGAGGGGGGTAAGGGATTCACCCCTCCACTTT. Amino acids: CASRRGVRDSPLHF.

The chain combines TRBV10-3 with TRBJ1-1; 7 bases line up with TRBD1. The CDR3 runs to 13 residues. The trim removed 2 bases at V and 5 bases at J, leaving 2 bases unmatched. Germline CDR1 reads ENHRY; CDR2 reads SYGVKD. CDR3 in DNA: TGTGCCATCAGTGAGGCAGGGGGGACTGAAGCTTTCTTT. Its protein product is CAISEAGGTEAFF.

V is TRBV19 and J is TRBJ1-1, with no clear D. The CDR3 consists of 13 residues. V was shortened by 7 bases and J by 1 base, with 10 bases between the two germline ends. Germline V lookup: CDR1 LNHDA, CDR2 SQIVND (reference sequence). DNA for the CDR3: TGTGCCAGTAAGCGCACTCAGAACACTGAAGCTTTCTTT. Its protein product is CASKRTQNTEAFF. Filled out from reference TRBV19 and TRBJ1-1, the complete variable domain reads DGGITQSPKYLFRKEGQNVTLSCEQNLNHDAMYWYRQDPGQGLRLIYYSQIVNDFQKGDIAEGYSVSREKKESFPLTVTSAQKNPTAFYLCASKRTQNTEAFFGQGTRLTVV.